The next 14 T cell receptor beta chains were all read from a single sample in a study of response to subunit inactivated influenza vaccine. MiXCR, run by TCRdb on the RT-PCR reads, gives a single entry per CDR3 protein. The sample comprises roughly 780,000 distinct CDR3 sequences, 15% to 20% of which are singletons, and approximately 11% rests with the top ten. Sequences were derived from PBMCs from blood, sampled roughly 5 days after vaccination. These receptors originate from a man aged 50-59 years who received an inactivated influenza vaccine.

The V and J genes are TRBV29-1 and TRBJ2-1; 9 bases are shared with TRBD2. The germline gives CDR1 SQVTM, CDR2 ANQGSEA. The CDR3 totals 15 residues. Trimming removed 0 bases from V and 8 bases from J; junction bases left unmatched: 8. CDR3: CSVEERGLARYEQFF. The CDR3 DNA reads as TGCAGCGTTGAAGAGAGGGGACTAGCCCGATATGAGCAGTTCTTC.

This clonotype has just a few counts. This chain connects TRBV12-3 or TRBV12-4 to TRBJ2-1; D is perhaps TRBD1 (5 bases). V was pared by 7 bases and J by 8 bases, with 9 bases between. The CDR3 length is 11 residues. CDR3 loop: CASTARDEQFF. The CDR3 coding sequence is TGTGCCAGCACCGCCAGGGATGAGCAGTTCTTC.

The CDR3 DNA is TGTGCCAGCAGCTTTCTAGGGGGCGAAAGGACCGGGGAGCTGTTTTTT. Translated, it gives CASSFLGGERTGELFF. The chain couples TRBV5-6 to TRBJ2-2; 7 bases are shared with TRBD1. CDR3 length: 16 amino acids. CDR1 is SGHDT, CDR2 YYEEEE, per germline. Trimming removed 2 bases from V and 5 bases from J; junction bases left unmatched: 9.

The sample holds a few counts of this clonotype. The chain recombines TRBV18 with TRBJ2-7; 9 bases map to TRBD2. Losses at the gene ends were 6 bases for V and 10 bases for J; bases not matched to a gene: 16. The CDR3 totals 15 residues. In germline, CDR1 is KGHSH, CDR2 LQKENI. This chain's CDR3 is CASSPTASGAHNQYF. Here the CDR3 DNA reads TGTGCCAGCTCCCCTACCGCTAGCGGGGCCCACAATCAGTACTTC.

The chain is built from TRBV4-3 and TRBJ1-2; no definite D call. Germline values: CDR1 LGHNA, CDR2 YSLEER. Trimming stripped 3 bases from V and 8 bases from J, with 13 bases between. This CDR3 is built from 13 residues. The CDR3 DNA reads TGCGCCAGCAGCCACCGTTGGACCGGCGGCTACACCTTC. It translates to CASSHRWTGGYTF.

This clonotype was detected only a few times. V usage is TRBV15 and J usage is TRBJ2-3; 14 bases match TRBD2. Germline V lookup: CDR1 LNHNV, CDR2 YYDKDF (reference sequence). This CDR3 spans 22 amino acids. V trimming: 5 bases; J trimming: 6 bases; junction bases outside the gene matches: 25. CDR3 DNA sequence: TGTGCCACCAGCGAGAGCGGGCGTAGGAGCCGGACTAGCGGGAGGCCGGTGGATACGCAGTATTTT. Translated, it gives CATSESGRRSRTSGRPVDTQYF.

This clonotype turned up a few times. The CDR3 loop reads CASRGTGARTPLHF. CDR3 DNA: TGTGCCAGCAGGGGGACAGGGGCTCGCACACCCCTCCACTTT. This sequence joins TRBV6-1 and TRBJ1-6, with 10 bases identical to TRBD1. The CDR3 runs to 14 residues. Trimming at V came to 6 bases and at J to 11 bases, leaving 7 bases not matched to a gene. Germline CDR1 is MNHNS and CDR2 is SASEGT.

This chain joins TRBV7-9 and TRBJ2-5, with 7 bases aligning to TRBD2. The CDR3 is made up of 14 amino acids. Per the germline V gene, CDR1 is SEHNR and CDR2 is FQNEAQ (reference sequence). J was trimmed by 5 bases and V by 8 bases; bases with no gene match: 11. The CDR3, as DNA: TGTGCCAGCGTGAGCATGGGGGGGTCGGAGACCCAGTACTTC. This codes for CASVSMGGSETQYF.

This chain joins TRBV12-3 or TRBV12-4 and TRBJ2-7; D might be TRBD1 (6 bases). The CDR3 spans 15 residues. Trimming took 6 bases from V and 1 from J, leaving 16 bases between them. CDR3 loop: CASSPGTSTSYEQYF. The CDR3 coding sequence is TGTGCCAGCAGCCCCGGGACATCGACTTCCTACGAGCAGTACTTC.

Ten or more counts support this clonotype. The gene calls are TRBV29-1 and TRBJ1-2, with D hard to call. The CDR3 loop spans 11 amino acids. CDR1 is SQVTM, CDR2 ANQGSEA, per germline. The V end was cut by 4 bases, the J end by 3 bases, with 6 bases between. The CDR3 bases are TGCAGCGTTGGGAGAGACTATGGCTACACCTTC. Residues: CSVGRDYGYTF.

The rearrangement joins TRBV27 to TRBJ2-7; D possibly matches TRBD1 or TRBD2 (6 bases each). In germline, CDR1 is MNHEY, CDR2 SMNVEV (reference sequence). V was cut by 4 bases and J by 10 bases, with 17 bases left in between. The CDR3 contains 13 residues. CDR3 bases: TGTGCCAGCAGTTCGGACTTGGGGGGCCTTCAGTACTTC. It translates to CASSSDLGGLQYF.

This clonotype came up a few times. The V call is TRBV11-2, the J call TRBJ2-7, with 7 bases aligning to TRBD1. With V trimmed by 3 bases and J by 4 bases, 6 bases remained unmatched. This CDR3 comprises 14 residues. Germline V gene data show CDR1 as SGHAT and CDR2 as FQNNGV. CDR3 DNA: TGTGCCAGCAGCTTCGGGACAGAGACATACGAGCAGTACTTC. Protein sequence: CASSFGTETYEQYF.

J is TRBJ2-3 and V is TRBV9; D is possibly TRBD1 (5 bases). V was clipped by 4 bases and J by 1 base, with 10 bases between them. The CDR3 is made up of 14 amino acids. Germline V lookup: CDR1 SGDLS, CDR2 YYNGEE. The CDR3 protein is CASSPIGGTDTQYF. The DNA for the CDR3 is TGTGCCAGCAGCCCTATAGGGGGCACAGATACGCAGTATTTT.

This clonotype was counted between two and nine times. The V and J genes are TRBV29-1 and TRBJ2-2; D call uncertain. The germline V gene encodes CDR1 SQVTM and CDR2 ANQGSEA. There are 13 residues in the CDR3. The V end lost 4 bases, the J end lost 0 bases, and 6 bases lay between the germline ends. DNA for the CDR3: TGCAGCGTTGGCCATACGAACACCGGGGAGCTGTTTTTT. It codes for CSVGHTNTGELFF.